The 5 T cell receptor beta chains listed next were all sequenced from one sample in a study of cytomegalovirus exposure and HLA in healthy donors. The PCR ran on 60 Vbeta and 13 Jbeta primers. Some clones are missing from TCRdb's copy, which holds only in-frame ones; the method was immunoSEQ multiplex PCR. The sample contains some 140,000 clones, roughly four fifths of which appear only once. The specimen was PBMCs. The source is a female donor in good health and CMV-seropositive.

The chain employs TRBV2 and TRBJ2-7, with TRBD1 matching 7 bases. This CDR3 has 18 residues. The V gene end was trimmed by 6 bases and the J gene end by 1 base; junction bases not matched to a gene: 18. Germline CDR1 reads SNHLY; CDR2 reads FYNNEI. The CDR3 loop reads CASRISRDSLPLSYEQYF. For the CDR3, the DNA is TGTGCCAGCAGGATAAGCCGGGACAGTCTCCCCCTTTCCTACGAGCAGTACTTC.

This clone was seen a few times. The chain is built from TRBV28 and TRBJ2-7; 10 bases are shared with TRBD2. The CDR3 consists of 18 residues. V shed 7 bases and J 0 bases; nucleotides not matched to a gene: 15. The germline V gene encodes CDR1 MDHEN and CDR2 SYDVKM. CDR3 sequence: CASTLVGSGRPSSYEQYF. CDR3 coding DNA: TGTGCCAGCACCCTTGTCGGTAGCGGGAGGCCGAGCTCCTACGAGCAGTACTTC.

In its sample, this clone was seen a few times. The rearrangement joins TRBV9 to TRBJ2-7; 9 bases are a match to TRBD2. In germline, CDR1 is SGDLS, CDR2 YYNGEE. The CDR3 loop spans 16 amino acids. J was trimmed by 5 bases and V by 3 bases; bases with no gene match: 12. CDR3 sequence: CASSDNNGGGRDEQYF. The CDR3 DNA follows: TGTGCCAGCAGCGATAATAATGGGGGCGGGAGGGACGAGCAGTACTTC.

The chain uses TRBV19 and TRBJ1-5, with TRBD1 identical over 7 bases. V gave up 4 bases and J gave up 5 bases; unmatched junction bases: 8. Looked up from germline, CDR1 is LNHDA and CDR2 is SQIVND (reference sequence). The CDR3 is made up of 15 amino acids. CDR3 residues: CASSRAQGVDQPQHF. CDR3 nucleotide sequence: TGTGCCAGTAGTAGGGCCCAGGGGGTGGATCAGCCCCAGCATTTT.

The DNA of the CDR3 is TGTGCCAGCAGCGCCCGGGACACGAACTATGGCTACACCTTC. The encoded protein is CASSARDTNYGYTF. The rearrangement uses TRBV7-9 and TRBJ1-2, with D possibly TRBD1 on 6 matching bases. Germline CDR1 reads SEHNR; CDR2 reads FQNEAQ (reference sequence). The CDR3 is 14 amino acids. The V and J ends lost 5 bases and 2 bases respectively, with 12 bases between them. Drawing the rest from reference TRBV7-9 and TRBJ1-2, the complete variable domain is DTGVSQNPRHKITKRGQNVTFRCDPISEHNRLYWYRQTLGQGPEFLTYFQNEAQLEKSRLLSDRFSAERPKGSFSTLEIQRTEQGDSAMYLCASSARDTNYGYTFGSGTRLTVV.